This entry lists 32 T cell receptor beta chains sequenced from one sample in a study of CD8 T cells in Susac syndrome (dated 2019 in TCRdb). Library prep was done by the immunoSEQ multiplex PCR assay. RNA was extracted using the RNeasy kit, and roughly 0.5 to 1 ug of the RNA was reverse transcribed with random hexamers. Using fastp trimming at Q25 and MiXCR clonotype assembly, TCRdb reanalyzed the public sequencing data and kept in-frame beta chains. Merged by CDR3 protein, the rows form single entries marked with the most common genes and DNA. This sample is represented by 100,000 to 150,000 distinct CDR3 sequences; approximately 93% of them were singletons. The top ten clones comprise approximately 0.3% of the sample. Sequencing input: CD8+ T cells from PBMCs. The receptors derive from a human donor with multiple sclerosis.

This rearrangement joins TRBV7-9 to TRBJ2-1; unclear D gene. Germline V gene data show CDR1 as SEHNR and CDR2 as FQNEAQ (reference sequence). With 10 bases removed from V and 9 bases from J, the gap between germline ends came to 10 bases. The CDR3 is 10 residues long. The CDR3 reads CATATGEQFF. CDR3 sequence (DNA): TGTGCCACCGCTACGGGTGAGCAGTTCTTC.

This clonotype was detected only once. V and J are TRBV6-4 and TRBJ1-1; a weak D match, TRBD1 (6 bases). V was shortened by 8 bases and J by 5 bases, with 15 bases between the two germline ends. Germline loops: CDR1 MRHNA, CDR2 SNTAGT. The CDR3 length is 13 residues. CDR3 nucleotides: TGTGCCAGCCGTGCAGGGGTTGGAACTGAAGCTTTCTTT. Protein: CASRAGVGTEAFF.

The chain couples TRBV20-1 to TRBJ2-1; TRBD2 matches at 14 bases. CDR3 length equals 16 residues. Germline V gene sequence: CDR1 DFQATT, CDR2 SNEGSKA (reference sequence). V was pared by 3 bases and J by 7 bases, with 8 bases of the junction left unmatched. The CDR3 DNA reads TGCAGTGCTAGGGATACCGGGACTAGCGGGAGTAATGAGCAGTTCTTC. It specifies CSARDTGTSGSNEQFF.

The gene calls are TRBV10-3 and TRBJ2-4; TRBD2 matches at 10 bases. Germline CDR1 ENHRY, CDR2 SYGVKD. CDR3 length: 20 residues. With V trimmed by 10 bases and J by 0 bases, 21 bases remained unmatched. CDR3 loop: CANRVLAGATLSAAKNIQYF. DNA of the CDR3: TGTGCCAATCGGGTGCTAGCGGGAGCCACTCTTTCTGCAGCCAAAAACATTCAGTACTTC.

The genes are TRBV7-9 and TRBJ2-1, with D possibly matching TRBD2 (7 bases). CDR3 length: 17 residues. V shed 1 base and J shed 6 bases, with 19 bases lying between them. Germline V lookup: CDR1 SEHNR, CDR2 FQNEAQ (reference sequence). The CDR3 here is CASSLGGPGGPGNEQFF. The CDR3, as DNA: TGTGCCAGCAGCTTAGGGGGTCCGGGGGGCCCCGGCAATGAGCAGTTCTTC.

The V call is TRBV28, the J call TRBJ1-5; D call uncertain. There are 18 residues in the CDR3. Trimming stripped 2 bases from V and 2 bases from J, with 19 bases between. The germline CDR1 and CDR2 sequences are MDHEN and SYDVKM. Here the CDR3 reads CASSLRRRLWWGNQPQHF. CDR3 in DNA: TGTGCCAGCAGTTTACGACGACGGTTGTGGTGGGGCAATCAGCCCCAGCATTTT.

This chain connects TRBV7-6 to TRBJ2-4, with 8 bases fitting TRBD1. CDR3 size: 14 residues. The germline V gene has CDR1 SGHVS and CDR2 FNYEAQ. With 1 base clipped from V and 5 bases from J, the junction kept 1 base outside the gene matches. Written as DNA, the CDR3 is TGTGCCAGCAGCTTAGGGACAGGGCAAAACATTCAGTACTTC. Amino acids: CASSLGTGQNIQYF.

The rearrangement links TRBV9 to TRBJ1-2, with D unclear. V dropped 4 bases and J dropped 5 bases, with 12 bases sitting between them. The CDR3 totals 13 residues. Germline CDR1 reads SGDLS; CDR2 reads YYNGEE. The CDR3, as DNA: TGTGCCAGCAGCCCTACTCCCGATTATGGCTACACCTTC. Protein product: CASSPTPDYGYTF.

This chain joins TRBV9 and TRBJ2-5; the D gene could be TRBD1 or TRBD2 (6 bases each). The CDR3 contains 15 residues. The V gene lost 0 bases and the J gene lost 2 bases, with 11 bases spanning the gap. Germline V CDR1 and CDR2: SGDLS, YYNGEE. The CDR3: CASSVGGAPQETQYF. CDR3 in DNA: TGTGCCAGCAGCGTAGGGGGGGCCCCTCAAGAGACCCAGTACTTC.

This chain uses TRBV7-9 with TRBJ1-2; TRBD1 agrees at 7 bases. The CDR3 consists of 17 residues. The V gene's germline CDR1 is SEHNR and CDR2 FQNEAQ (reference sequence). V trimming: 2 bases; J trimming: 3 bases; junction bases outside the gene matches: 12. CDR3 region: CASSLTRQGGRDYGYTF. DNA of the CDR3: TGTGCCAGCAGCTTAACCCGACAGGGTGGCCGGGACTATGGCTACACCTTC.

CDR3 DNA sequence: TGTGCCAGCAGCTTAGTTCCGGTCCTTAGCACAGATACGCAGTATTTT. Residues: CASSLVPVLSTDTQYF. The chain recombines TRBV7-9 with TRBJ2-3, with D unresolved. From germline, CDR1 is SEHNR and CDR2 FQNEAQ (reference sequence). The V end was cut by 1 base, the J end by 0 bases, with 11 bases between. The CDR3 has 16 residues.

The rearrangement joins TRBV5-6 to TRBJ2-2; TRBD1 matches at 10 bases. Germline CDR1 reads SGHDT; CDR2 reads YYEEEE. This CDR3 has 16 amino acids. V gave up 4 bases and J gave up 3 bases; unmatched junction bases: 6. CDR3 in DNA: TGTGCCAGCAGCCTCTCCGGGACAGGGGACACCGGGGAGCTGTTTTTT. Translating gives CASSLSGTGDTGELFF.

The rearrangement uses TRBV6-4 and TRBJ2-1; D not resolved. The CDR3 extends over 15 amino acids. Trimming pared 2 bases from V and 8 bases from J, leaving 16 bases between. Germline CDR1 reads MRHNA; CDR2 reads SNTAGT. The CDR3 DNA is TGTGCCAGCAGTGACGTGGCTGCAGACTCCGATGAGCAGTTCTTC. Its protein is CASSDVAADSDEQFF.

J is TRBJ2-2 and V is TRBV24-1; no firm D call. The CDR3 is 15 amino acids. Germline V lookup: CDR1 KGHDR, CDR2 SFDVKD. V was clipped by 5 bases and J by 1 base, with 10 bases between them. The CDR3 spells CATSAREVNTGELFF. CDR3 sequence (DNA): TGTGCCACCAGTGCTCGAGAGGTGAACACCGGGGAGCTGTTTTTT.

The gene calls are TRBV29-1 and TRBJ2-3; a possible D gene is TRBD1 (5 bases). Looked up from germline, CDR1 is SQVTM and CDR2 is ANQGSEA. Deletions cut 4 bases from V and 0 bases from J, with 11 bases between. The CDR3 contains 14 residues. In DNA form, the CDR3 reads TGCAGCGTTGTGGGGCAAGATAGCACAGATACGCAGTATTTT. It specifies CSVVGQDSTDTQYF.

Remarks on this clonotype: Germline is not matched at one junction end, which may reflect a read error. The chain couples TRBV6-5 to TRBJ1-6; 8 positions match TRBD1. Germline V lookup: CDR1 MNHEY, CDR2 SVGAGI. There are 16 residues in the CDR3. The CDR3: CASSSRQGSYNLPLHF. Here the CDR3 DNA reads TGTGCCAGCAGTTCTCGACAGGGGAGTTATAATTTACCCCTCCACTTT.

The rearrangement links TRBV7-8 to TRBJ2-1; D not resolved. Germline CDR1 is SGHVS and CDR2 is FQNEAQ. Trimming shortened V by 2 bases and J by 2 bases, and 7 bases separated the two germline ends. This CDR3 contains 14 residues. In DNA, the CDR3 is TGTGCCAGCAGCTTACGGCCAGCCTACAATGAGCAGTTCTTC. This sequence encodes CASSLRPAYNEQFF.

This clonotype has only one observation. The chain recombines TRBV7-9 with TRBJ2-1, with TRBD1 matching over 7 bases. CDR3 size: 15 residues. After removal of 8 bases from V and 2 bases from J, the junction contained 9 bases not matched to a gene. Germline assignment: CDR1 SEHNR and CDR2 FQNEAQ (reference sequence). CDR3 sequence reads: CASGKGQSTYNEQFF. The DNA of the CDR3 is TGTGCCAGCGGAAAGGGACAGAGCACCTACAATGAGCAGTTCTTC.

The rearrangement uses TRBV4-1 and TRBJ2-5; 7 nucleotides match TRBD2. Germline V gene lookup returns CDR1 MGHRA and CDR2 YSYEKL. The CDR3 runs to 13 residues. J was trimmed by 5 bases and V by 6 bases; bases with no gene match: 6. The CDR3, as DNA: TGCGCCAGCAGGGGCGGGAGTGGGGAGACCCAGTACTTC. Its translation: CASRGGSGETQYF.

The chain joins TRBV27 to TRBJ1-1; D possibly corresponds to TRBD1 (6 bases). V was clipped by 5 bases and J by 6 bases, with 10 bases between them. The CDR3 extends over 12 amino acids. The germline gives CDR1 MNHEY, CDR2 SMNVEV (reference sequence). The CDR3 is CASSPGGPEAFF. CDR3 nucleotide sequence: TGTGCCAGCAGTCCGGGGGGCCCTGAAGCTTTCTTT.

The genes are TRBV20-1 and TRBJ1-2, with no clear D. The germline V and J ends were trimmed by 4 bases and 2 bases, with 14 bases remaining between them. The CDR3 spans 14 residues. CDR1 DFQATT and CDR2 SNEGSKA come from the germline V gene (reference sequence). Here the CDR3 DNA reads TGCAGTGCTACCCTGAGGGAACGGAACTATGGCTACACCTTC. Translated, it gives CSATLRERNYGYTF.

The CDR3 is CAITLPGQGITEAFF. The CDR3 DNA is TGTGCCATCACTCTTCCGGGACAGGGGATCACTGAAGCTTTCTTT. This chain connects TRBV10-3 to TRBJ1-1, with 10 bases that match TRBD1. The CDR3 contains 15 residues. V was clipped by 7 bases and J by 4 bases; unmatched bases: 9. Germline V lookup: CDR1 ENHRY, CDR2 SYGVKD.

The rearrangement joins TRBV12-5 to TRBJ1-1; D is perhaps TRBD1 (5 bases). Germline V gene sequence: CDR1 LGHNT, CDR2 FRNRAP. Trimming left V 5 bases short and J 4 bases short, with 11 bases between. The CDR3 covers 13 residues. The CDR3 DNA is TGTGCTAGTGGTCAGACAGTTGGCACTGAAGCTTTCTTT. Translation: CASGQTVGTEAFF.

This clonotype has just a few counts. The V call is TRBV6-6, the J call TRBJ2-3; 9 nucleotides line up with TRBD2. This CDR3 is 15 amino acids long. Trimming removed 3 bases from V and 5 bases from J; junction bases left unmatched: 6. CDR1 is MNHNY, CDR2 SVGAGI, per germline (reference sequence). The DNA of the CDR3 is TGTGCCAGCAGTTATCCGGGACTAGCCCGAGATACGCAGTATTTT. This translates into CASSYPGLARDTQYF.

V usage is TRBV30 and J usage is TRBJ2-7, with D tentatively TRBD1 (5 bases). The CDR3 sequence is 13 residues long. Germline CDR1 reads GTSNPN; CDR2 reads SVGIG (reference sequence). V was cut by 1 base and J by 0 bases, with 7 bases left in between. The CDR3 coding sequence is TGTGCCTGGAGTGATGGGGCCTCCTACGAGCAGTACTTC. It codes for CAWSDGASYEQYF. The whole variable domain, filled in from reference TRBV30 and TRBJ2-7, reads SQTIHQWPATLVQPVGSPLSLECTVEGTSNPNLYWYRQAAGRGLQLLFYSVGIGQISSEVPQNLSASRPQDRQFILSSKKLLLSDSGFYLCAWSDGASYEQYFGPGTRLTVT.

V is TRBV4-1 and J is TRBJ2-7; D is ambiguous. Germline V lookup: CDR1 MGHRA, CDR2 YSYEKL. There are 14 residues in the CDR3. V dropped 4 bases and J dropped 1 base, with 11 bases sitting between them. The DNA of the CDR3 is TGCGCCAGCAGCCCCTTCGGCGGATCCTACGAGCAGTACGTC. Translation gives CASSPFGGSYEQYV.

The chain uses TRBV27 and TRBJ1-2, with a tentative D call TRBD1 (6 bases). The CDR3 extends over 15 amino acids. Germline values: CDR1 MNHEY, CDR2 SMNVEV (reference sequence). Trimming left V 0 bases short and J 8 bases short, with 16 bases between. The CDR3, as DNA: TGTGCCAGCAGTTTATCGGCAGGGGCGGCGTGGGGCTACACCTTC. Its protein product is CASSLSAGAAWGYTF.

The chain links TRBV6-6 to TRBJ2-1; 9 bases are a match to TRBD2. V dropped 6 bases and J dropped 6; count of bases not matched to a gene: 9. From germline, CDR1 is MNHNY and CDR2 SVGAGI (reference sequence). There are 15 residues in the CDR3. CDR3 DNA: TGTGCCAGCAGACAGAGACTAGCGGAAGCCAATGAGCAGTTCTTC. This encodes CASRQRLAEANEQFF.

The chain has TRBV11-2 and TRBJ2-3; weak D call: TRBD1 (6 bases). The V end was cut by 6 bases, the J end by 4 bases, with 23 bases between. The germline CDR1 and CDR2 sequences are SGHAT and FQNNGV. The CDR3 runs to 17 residues. The CDR3 DNA follows: TGTGCCAGCAGGACCTTCCGGCACAGGGATATAGCAGATACGCAGTATTTT. It encodes CASRTFRHRDIADTQYF.

V and J are TRBV28 and TRBJ2-7, with D possibly being TRBD1 (6 bases). V lost 5 bases to trimming and J lost 2 bases, with 10 bases between them. Per germline, CDR1 MDHEN and CDR2 SYDVKM. CDR3 size: 13 residues. CDR3 sequence: CASSVSGAYEQYF. The CDR3 region has the DNA TGTGCCAGCAGTGTCTCAGGGGCCTACGAGCAGTACTTC.

This clonotype was observed a single time. The rearrangement joins TRBV29-1 to TRBJ1-2, with D unresolved. CDR3 length: 14 amino acids. Germline V gene lookup returns CDR1 SQVTM and CDR2 ANQGSEA. V was clipped by 7 bases and J by 0 bases, with 15 bases between them. DNA for the CDR3: TGCAGCGCTGGTCATTCCTCGGCTAACTATGGCTACACCTTC. The encoded protein is CSAGHSSANYGYTF.

V usage is TRBV18 and J usage is TRBJ1-1; D might be TRBD1 (6 bases). V was trimmed by 3 bases and J by 4 bases, leaving 24 bases between them. Germline V lookup: CDR1 KGHSH, CDR2 LQKENI. The CDR3 contains 18 residues. CDR3 nucleotide sequence: TGTGCCAGCTCACCTTCCTCCTACAGGGAATTGTCTCGCACTGAAGCTTTCTTT. This codes for CASSPSSYRELSRTEAFF.